A single sample gave rise to the 23 T cell receptor beta chains below, sequenced in a study of blood T cells in healthy people across ages. A sample-barcoded 5' primer and a J-beta primer mix were used in a second PCR of roughly 6 to 11 cycles. MiXCR, applied by TCRdb to the 5' RACE reads, yields one record per CDR3 protein. There are hundreds of thousands of distinct CDR3 sequences in the sample; roughly 50% occur only once, and more than 25% lies in the top ten. Input material: blood. These receptors were taken from a man aged 35 to 55 in good health.

The chain combines TRBV5-1 with TRBJ1-5; tentatively, D is TRBD1 (6 bases). The CDR3 covers 15 residues. CDR1 and CDR2 (germline): SGHRS, YFSETQ. V lost 2 bases and J 6 bases, leaving 15 bases between the germline ends. CDR3 DNA: TGCGCCAGCAGCTTACAGGGCGCCGGCGGTCAGCCCCAGCATTTT. Its translation: CASSLQGAGGQPQHF. Full variable domain (missing parts from reference TRBV5-1 and TRBJ1-5): KAGVTQTPRYLIKTRGQQVTLSCSPISGHRSVSWYQQTPGQGLQFLFEYFSETQRNKGNFPGRFSGRQFSNSRSEMNVSTLELGDSALYLCASSLQGAGGQPQHFGDGTRLSIL.

This clonotype was counted only a few times. The rearrangement joins TRBV3-1 to TRBJ1-4; D call uncertain. The CDR3 loop spans 14 amino acids. Per germline, CDR1 LGHDT and CDR2 YNNKEL (reference sequence). The V end was cut by 0 bases, the J end by 11 bases, with 13 bases between. DNA of the CDR3: TGTGCCAGCAGCCAAGACTTGGCGGTCGGGAAACTGTTTTTT. It is translated as CASSQDLAVGKLFF.

The table lists this clonotype with a few counts. The V gene is TRBV12-3 or TRBV12-4, the J gene TRBJ2-6; D not resolved. V was trimmed by 3 bases and J by 4 bases, leaving 10 bases between them. This CDR3 comprises 15 residues. The CDR3 spells CASSFGKRGANVLTF. CDR3 sequence (DNA): TGTGCCAGCAGTTTTGGGAAAAGAGGGGCCAACGTCCTGACTTTC.

V usage is TRBV3-1 and J usage is TRBJ2-3; D possibly corresponds to TRBD1 (6 bases). Germline V gene sequence: CDR1 LGHDT, CDR2 YNNKEL (reference sequence). Trimming took off 4 bases at V and 4 bases at J, with 18 bases between the two ends. There are 16 residues in the CDR3. CDR3 in DNA: TGTGCCAGCAGCCCTTCCAGGGGCCTTTTTGCAGATACGCAGTATTTT. Translation gives CASSPSRGLFADTQYF.

The V call is TRBV6-2 or TRBV6-3, the J call TRBJ2-3; 10 positions match TRBD1. V was pared by 8 bases and J by 3 bases, with 5 bases of the junction left unmatched. The CDR3 extends over 14 amino acids. Germline-derived CDR1 and CDR2 are MNHEY and SVGEGT. This CDR3 reads CASLRDRGTDTQYF. As DNA, the CDR3 is TGTGCCAGCCTCCGGGACAGGGGAACAGATACGCAGTATTTT.

The gene calls are TRBV12-3 or TRBV12-4 and TRBJ2-6; a weak D match, TRBD1 (6 bases). The V end lost 3 bases, the J end lost 3 bases, and 9 bases lay between the germline ends. CDR3 length equals 15 residues. The CDR3 reads CASSLFRGGANVLTF. The CDR3 DNA is TGTGCCAGCAGTTTGTTCAGGGGTGGGGCCAACGTCCTGACTTTC.

This clonotype was seen only a few times. The rearrangement uses TRBV7-2 and TRBJ2-1; TRBD1 agrees at 8 bases. Losses at the gene ends were 4 bases for V and 14 bases for J; bases not matched to a gene: 7. Germline V gives CDR1 SGHTA, CDR2 FQGNSA. This CDR3 contains 12 residues. CDR3 sequence reads: CASSSSPDREFF. CDR3 DNA sequence: TGTGCCAGCAGCTCAAGTCCGGACAGGGAGTTCTTC.

This chain links TRBV27 with TRBJ2-7; no definite D call. The germline V gene encodes CDR1 MNHEY and CDR2 SMNVEV (reference sequence). V lost 5 bases and J 0 bases, leaving 8 bases between the germline ends. The CDR3 is 13 amino acids. This CDR3 reads CASSQTTSYEQYF. The CDR3 DNA sequence: TGTGCCAGCAGTCAAACAACCTCCTACGAGCAGTACTTC.

This chain links TRBV10-3 with TRBJ2-1; no definite D call. V was shortened by 4 bases and J by 12 bases, with 22 bases between the two germline ends. This CDR3 is 15 amino acids long. Germline V gene data show CDR1 as ENHRY and CDR2 as SYGVKD. The CDR3 is CAISGASEGSIRQFF. CDR3 DNA sequence: TGTGCCATCAGTGGGGCCTCAGAAGGATCGATCCGGCAGTTCTTC.

This clonotype was seen more than once but under ten times. The gene calls are TRBV28 and TRBJ2-1; no definite D call. The CDR3 sequence is 14 residues long. V lost 5 bases and J 6 bases, leaving 14 bases between the germline ends. Germline CDR1 MDHEN, CDR2 SYDVKM. The CDR3, as DNA: TGTGCCAGCAGTACACATCCCACTCTCAATGAGCAGTTCTTC. The encoded protein is CASSTHPTLNEQFF.

The chain has TRBV28 and TRBJ2-7, with D unclear. Deletions cut 5 bases from V and 0 bases from J, with 14 bases between. The germline V gene has CDR1 MDHEN and CDR2 SYDVKM. CDR3 length: 15 residues. The CDR3 DNA reads TGTGCCAGCAGTCTACAAACATCCAGCTCCTACGAGCAGTACTTC. Encoded protein: CASSLQTSSSYEQYF.

This clonotype was found a few times. The chain is built from TRBV11-3 and TRBJ2-3; D not resolved. CDR3 length: 15 residues. Per the germline V gene, CDR1 is SGHNT and CDR2 is YENEEA. V lost 5 bases to trimming and J lost 5 bases, with 17 bases between them. This CDR3 is CASSPRRNSGDTQYF. The CDR3 bases are TGTGCCAGCAGCCCTCGACGGAACTCGGGAGATACGCAGTATTTT.

This clonotype was seen ten or more times. The CDR3 loop reads CASRRQGTYEQYF. Here the CDR3 DNA reads TGTGCCAGCAGAAGACAGGGGACGTACGAGCAGTACTTC. The chain couples TRBV28 to TRBJ2-7; TRBD1 matches 8 bases. V lost 6 bases, J lost 4 bases, and 5 bases stayed unmatched. Germline values: CDR1 MDHEN, CDR2 SYDVKM. The CDR3 runs to 13 residues.

The CDR3 nucleotides read TGCAGTGCCCGGGCGGCTAGCGGGATAGGCACCCACAATGAGCAGTTCTTC. It codes for CSARAASGIGTHNEQFF. The chain employs TRBV20-1 and TRBJ2-1; 9 bases line up with TRBD2. Germline CDR1 is DFQATT and CDR2 is SNEGSKA (reference sequence). V shed 6 bases and J 5 bases; nucleotides not matched to a gene: 17. The CDR3 extends over 17 amino acids.

The V call is TRBV7-2, the J call TRBJ2-5; 9 bases map to TRBD1. The CDR3 loop spans 12 amino acids. Germline V gives CDR1 SGHTA, CDR2 FQGNSA. J lost 9 bases, V lost 3 bases, and 2 bases had no gene match. The CDR3 nucleotides are TGTGCCAGCAGCTTGACAGGGGGGGCCCAGTACTTC. Translated, it gives CASSLTGGAQYF. The full variable domain, with the rest looked up from reference TRBV7-2 and TRBJ2-5, is GAGVSQSPSNKVTEKGKDVELRCDPISGHTALYWYRQSLGQGLEFLIYFQGNSAPDKSGLPSDRFSAERTGGSVSTLTIQRTQQEDSAVYLCASSLTGGAQYFGPGTRLLVL.

V is TRBV20-1 and J is TRBJ2-1, with D unresolved. The end of the DNA is better explained by TRBJ2-7, so the J call may be wrong. Germline V gene sequence: CDR1 DFQATT, CDR2 SNEGSKA (reference sequence). This CDR3 has 14 residues. The CDR3 nucleotides are TGCAGTGCTATGACTGGCTCCTCCTACAATGAGCAGTACTTC. Translation gives CSAMTGSSYNEQYF.

This chain connects TRBV20-1 to TRBJ1-1; the D gene is possibly TRBD1 (5 bases). Germline V lookup: CDR1 DFQATT, CDR2 SNEGSKA (reference sequence). This CDR3 has 13 amino acids. Trimming stripped 3 bases from V and 4 bases from J, with 12 bases between. The CDR3 DNA is TGCAGTGCTAGTAGAAGCGGGGGCACTGAAGCTTTCTTT. Its translation: CSASRSGGTEAFF.

This clonotype was seen a single time. The chain uses TRBV9 and TRBJ2-1, with 13 bases identical to TRBD2. With V trimmed by 3 bases and J by 8 bases, 8 bases remained unmatched. Germline CDR1 and CDR2: SGDLS and YYNGEE. CDR3 length: 16 amino acids. CDR3 loop: CASSARLAGGLDEQFF. CDR3 nucleotides: TGTGCCAGCAGCGCCCGACTAGCGGGAGGTCTTGATGAGCAGTTCTTC.

This sequence joins TRBV5-1 and TRBJ1-2; TRBD1 might be the D (5 bases). CDR3 length equals 14 residues. The V and J ends lost 4 bases and 6 bases respectively, with 16 bases between them. Germline assignment: CDR1 SGHRS and CDR2 YFSETQ. DNA for the CDR3: TGCGCCAGCAGCCGCCCAGGGCCGGAGGATGGCTACACCTTC. It encodes CASSRPGPEDGYTF.

The chain uses TRBV2 and TRBJ1-5, with no clear D. Trimming cost V 6 bases and J 5 bases, with 8 bases left between them. Germline V CDR1 and CDR2: SNHLY, FYNNEI. This CDR3 has 12 amino acids. The CDR3 DNA sequence: TGTGCCAGCAGGATGCGGGATCAGCCCCAGCATTTT. Protein product: CASRMRDQPQHF.

Here the CDR3 reads CASSEAGSPLAQYF. For the CDR3, the DNA is TGTGCCAGCAGTGAAGCCGGCAGTCCGTTAGCCCAGTACTTC. J is TRBJ2-7 and V is TRBV6-1, with D unresolved. This CDR3 is built from 14 residues. The germline CDR1 and CDR2 sequences are MNHNS and SASEGT. Trimming stripped 0 bases from V and 10 bases from J, with 16 bases between.

This chain joins TRBV25-1 and TRBJ2-3; tentative D call: TRBD1 (6 bases). This CDR3 has 15 amino acids. Germline CDR1 reads MGHDK; CDR2 reads SYGVNS. The V end was cut by 4 bases, the J end by 3 bases, with 14 bases between. CDR3 loop: CASSGQGRVTDTQYF. The DNA for the CDR3 is TGTGCCAGCAGTGGGCAGGGGCGCGTAACAGATACGCAGTATTTT.

This clonotype was counted between two and nine times. The rearrangement joins TRBV6-6 to TRBJ2-7, with TRBD2 identical over 14 bases. V trimming: 5 bases; J trimming: 6 bases; junction bases outside the gene matches: 6. Germline V gene data show CDR1 as MNHNY and CDR2 as SVGAGI (reference sequence). There are 15 residues in the CDR3. DNA for the CDR3: TGTGCCAGCAGTCTAACGACTAGCGGGAGGGGCGAGCAGTACTTC. This codes for CASSLTTSGRGEQYF.